These T cell receptor beta chains were read from a single sample in a study of T cell responses to AZD1222 COVID-19 vaccine. This table comes from immunoSEQ multiplex PCR, and its TCRdb copy is limited to in-frame clones, with some not included. The table records more than 150,000 clones, almost 95% of them present only once. The input for sequencing was peripheral blood, taken on day 0 of AZD1222 vaccination. Source of these receptors: an adult in good health. The CDR3 runs from the conserved cysteine through the conserved F or W.

v_call cdr3_aa
TRBV30 CAWSRPPSSYNSPLHF
TRBV3-1/TRBV3-2 CASSQRFREEKLFF
TRBV19 CASSIQVPNEKLFF
TRBV28 CASRPGRSNGGYTF
TRBV9 CASSLGDTNTEAFF
TRBV12-3/TRBV12-4 CASSFTSGYEQYF
TRBV7-9 CASSRRDEANTGELFF
TRBV7-8 CASSPRTGNTGELFF
TRBV6-4 CASSDTGGSNSPLHF
TRBV27 CASSLPYRQYPCKLGYTF
TRBV5-6 CASSSGVGYTF
TRBV5-8 CASTLIDRVDEKLFF
TRBV18 CASSPWTGADTGELFF
TRBV6-5 CASSRTTNEKLFF
TRBV6-5 CASGVLGYEDYGYTF
TRBV7-6 CASSRYASGSSYNEQFF
TRBV2 CASSEEGSSYNEQFF
TRBV3-1/TRBV3-2 CASSLGGARGETQYF
TRBV6-5 CASSTGMIQPQHF
TRBV13 CASSSTGNSPLHF
TRBV7-2 CASRQGGATEAFF